This entry lists 22 T cell receptor beta chains sequenced from one sample in a study of blood T cell repertoires in COVID-19. Measured with immunoSEQ multiplex PCR; TCRdb has only the in-frame clones, and not every one. Among 150,000 to 200,000 clones listed, roughly four fifths were seen once. The sample taken for sequencing was peripheral blood. These receptors came from a woman between 70 and 85 years old with COVID-19, enrolled during active disease.

The V call is TRBV5-1, the J call TRBJ2-1; TRBD2 agrees at 7 bases. The V and J ends lost 1 base and 6 bases, in that order; junction bases with no gene match: 7. The CDR3 has 15 residues. CDR1 is SGHRS and CDR2 is YFSETQ in the germline V gene. Here the CDR3 reads CASSLRAGDTNEQFF. In DNA form, the CDR3 reads TGCGCCAGCAGCTTGAGGGCGGGAGATACCAATGAGCAGTTCTTC. Full variable domain (remainder filled in from reference TRBV5-1 and TRBJ2-1): KAGVTQTPRYLIKTRGQQVTLSCSPISGHRSVSWYQQTPGQGLQFLFEYFSETQRNKGNFPGRFSGRQFSNSRSEMNVSTLELGDSALYLCASSLRAGDTNEQFFGPGTRLTVL.

The chain recombines TRBV27 with TRBJ1-2; 7 nucleotides match TRBD1. The CDR3 extends over 14 amino acids. Germline V gene data show CDR1 as MNHEY and CDR2 as SMNVEV (reference sequence). After removal of 3 bases from V and 5 bases from J, the junction contained 6 bases not matched to a gene. The CDR3 region has the DNA TGTGCCAGCAGTTTGGTACAGGGGATATATGGCTACACCTTC. It codes for CASSLVQGIYGYTF.

J is TRBJ1-5 and V is TRBV28, with 9 bases aligning to TRBD1. V gave up 6 bases and J gave up 0 bases; unmatched junction bases: 6. Germline CDR1 is MDHEN and CDR2 is SYDVKM. The CDR3 is made up of 16 amino acids. Here the CDR3 reads CASSRGQGGSNQPQHF. DNA of the CDR3: TGTGCCAGCAGCCGGGGACAGGGCGGTAGCAATCAGCCCCAGCATTTT.

This clone was observed a handful of times. V is TRBV7-8 and J is TRBJ1-2; perhaps TRBD1 as D (5 bases). Germline values: CDR1 SGHVS, CDR2 FQNEAQ. The ends were cut back, 3 bases at V and 2 bases at J, with 13 bases in the middle. This CDR3 comprises 15 residues. CDR3 bases: TGTGCCAGCAGCTTGGACACAGGAGGGAACTATGGCTACACCTTC. This translates into CASSLDTGGNYGYTF.

The rearrangement uses TRBV30 and TRBJ2-1; perhaps TRBD2 as D (6 bases). V lost 3 bases and J lost 4, with 10 bases in between. CDR1 and CDR2 from the germline V gene are GTSNPN and SVGIG (reference sequence). The CDR3 consists of 13 residues. The CDR3 reads CAWRSGRYNEQFF. CDR3 in DNA: TGTGCCTGGAGATCGGGGAGGTACAATGAGCAGTTCTTC.

This clone appeared a few times. The chain carries TRBV18 and TRBJ1-3, with 7 bases aligning to TRBD1. In germline, CDR1 is KGHSH, CDR2 LQKENI. J gave up 2 bases and V 3 bases, and 7 bases lay outside the gene matches. The CDR3 has 16 amino acids. The CDR3 nucleotides read TGTGCCAGCTCACCCGACCGTACAGGGGCTGGAAACACCATATATTTT. Protein sequence: CASSPDRTGAGNTIYF.

The rearrangement links TRBV14 to TRBJ1-1, with D maybe TRBD1 (5 bases). Germline V CDR1 and CDR2: SGHDN, FVKESK. The CDR3 consists of 17 residues. V gave up 4 bases and J gave up 6 bases, with 24 bases separating them. The CDR3 sequence is CASSLGGEGYRKAEAFF. The CDR3 region has the DNA TGTGCCAGCAGCCTAGGAGGGGAGGGGTATCGGAAGGCTGAAGCTTTCTTT.

This chain joins TRBV28 and TRBJ2-4; 10 bases match TRBD1. The length of the CDR3 is 15 residues. With 6 bases clipped from V and 3 bases from J, the junction kept 5 bases outside the gene matches. In germline, CDR1 is MDHEN, CDR2 SYDVKM. CDR3 protein: CASSQTGGGKNIQYF. In nucleotides, the CDR3 is TGTGCCAGCAGCCAGACAGGGGGCGGCAAAAACATTCAGTACTTC. Complete variable domain (other parts from reference TRBV28 and TRBJ2-4): DVKVTQSSRYLVKRTGEKVFLECVQDMDHENMFWYRQDPGLGLRLIYFSYDVKMKEKGDIPEGYSVSREKKERFSLILESASTNQTSMYLCASSQTGGGKNIQYFGAGTRLSVL.

This chain joins TRBV4-3 and TRBJ1-6; TRBD1 aligns across 7 bases. The CDR3 extends over 17 amino acids. Germline CDR1 reads LGHNA; CDR2 reads YSLEER. After removal of 1 base from V and 3 bases from J, the junction contained 6 bases not matched to a gene. In DNA form, the CDR3 reads TGCGCCAGCAGCCAAGGACTACAGGGGATCTATAATTCACCCCTCCACTTT. This translates into CASSQGLQGIYNSPLHF.

There are many counts of this clone. The chain joins TRBV5-4 to TRBJ2-7, with a tentative D call TRBD2 (5 bases). V lost 0 bases, J lost 5 bases, and 12 bases lay in between. The CDR3 extends over 14 amino acids. CDR1 is SGHNT, CDR2 YYREEE, per germline (reference sequence). CDR3 residues: CASSLGLALDEQYF. CDR3 sequence (DNA): TGTGCCAGCAGCTTGGGGCTAGCCCTCGACGAGCAGTACTTC.

J is TRBJ1-2 and V is TRBV30; weak D call: TRBD1 (5 bases). This CDR3 spans 13 amino acids. Between the trimmed V and J ends, which lost 2 bases and 8 bases, there was a span of 15 bases. Germline V gene lookup returns CDR1 GTSNPN and CDR2 SVGIG (reference sequence). CDR3 coding DNA: TGTGCCTGGAGTCTTCGGGGGTGGCAAGGCTACACCTTC. It specifies CAWSLRGWQGYTF.

This chain links TRBV24-1 with TRBJ2-3; weak D call: TRBD2 (5 bases). V lost 6 bases to trimming and J lost 0 bases, with 12 bases between them. Germline loops: CDR1 KGHDR, CDR2 SFDVKD. The CDR3 sequence is 15 residues long. The CDR3 spells CATSSPWESTDTQYF. CDR3 bases: TGTGCCACCAGTTCTCCGTGGGAGAGCACAGATACGCAGTATTTT.

Concerning this clone: Since a much larger clone is just one base distant, this may be a read error. V usage is TRBV11-3 and J usage is TRBJ2-7; D might be TRBD1 (5 bases). Trimming left V 0 bases short and J 3 bases short, with 6 bases between. This CDR3 region has 13 residues. In germline, CDR1 is SGHNT, CDR2 YENEEA. The CDR3: CASSLDRDYEQYF. CDR3 DNA sequence: TGTGCCAGCAGCTTAGACAGGGACTACGAGCAGTACTTC.

V and J are TRBV19 and TRBJ2-7, with 7 bases matching TRBD1. The V and J ends lost 7 bases and 3 bases, in that order; junction bases with no gene match: 9. The length of the CDR3 is 14 residues. The germline CDR1 and CDR2 sequences are LNHDA and SQIVND (reference sequence). CDR3 residues: CASTGRGQYYEQYF. CDR3 DNA: TGTGCCAGTACCGGCCGGGGACAGTACTACGAGCAGTACTTC.

The chain combines TRBV2 with TRBJ1-4; D gene ambiguous. Looked up from germline, CDR1 is SNHLY and CDR2 is FYNNEI. The V end was cut by 5 bases, the J end by 0 bases, with 16 bases between. The CDR3 totals 17 residues. In DNA, the CDR3 is TGTGCCAGCAGTCAAGACACGTTCCGTGCAACTAATGAAAAACTGTTTTTT. It yields the protein CASSQDTFRATNEKLFF.

This chain links TRBV6-2 or TRBV6-3 with TRBJ1-5; no firm D call. The CDR3 contains 17 residues. Germline values: CDR1 MNHEY, CDR2 SVGEGT. V shed 0 bases and J shed 4 bases, with 16 bases lying between them. CDR3 region: CASSYSGIGTPNQPQHF. The DNA of the CDR3 is TGTGCCAGCAGTTACTCCGGGATCGGAACGCCAAATCAGCCCCAGCATTTT.

The chain carries TRBV5-1 and TRBJ2-1; 7 nucleotides line up with TRBD2. This CDR3 comprises 17 residues. Per germline, CDR1 SGHRS and CDR2 YFSETQ. V trimming: 4 bases; J trimming: 9 bases; junction bases outside the gene matches: 19. CDR3 protein: CASSPMGRGSLGGEQFF. CDR3 coding DNA: TGCGCCAGCAGCCCCATGGGTCGCGGGAGTCTGGGCGGTGAGCAGTTCTTC.

V gene TRBV6-5 combines with J gene TRBJ2-5; D ambiguous. This CDR3 has 13 amino acids. With 7 bases removed from V and 5 bases from J, the gap between germline ends came to 14 bases. Looked up from germline, CDR1 is MNHEY and CDR2 is SVGAGI. The chain's CDR3 is CASILEAGETQYF. The CDR3 DNA reads TGTGCCAGCATTTTAGAGGCTGGGGAGACCCAGTACTTC.

The rearrangement uses TRBV11-2 and TRBJ2-7, with 7 bases matching TRBD2. This CDR3 region has 15 residues. CDR1 and CDR2 (germline): SGHAT, FQNNGV. V lost 3 bases to trimming and J lost 4 bases; unmatched junction nucleotides: 9. The CDR3 DNA reads as TGTGCCAGCAGCTTCCTAGCGGAGGTTCATTACGAGCAGTACTTC. Its translation: CASSFLAEVHYEQYF. Combining the CDR3 with reference TRBV11-2 and TRBJ2-7 gives the whole variable domain EAGVAQSPRYKIIEKRQSVAFWCNPISGHATLYWYQQILGQGPKLLIQFQNNGVVDDSQLPKDRFSAERLKGVDSTLKIQPAKLEDSAVYLCASSFLAEVHYEQYFGPGTRLTVT.

Many counts were recorded for this clone. V usage is TRBV12-3 or TRBV12-4 and J usage is TRBJ2-7, with D perhaps matching TRBD1 (5 bases). This CDR3 has 13 residues. The V and J ends lost 2 bases and 7 bases respectively, with 12 bases between them. CDR3 in amino acids: CASSLRPPGEQYF. CDR3 DNA: TGTGCCAGCAGTTTAAGGCCCCCAGGGGAGCAGTACTTC.

The chain combines TRBV9 with TRBJ1-1, with a weak D call TRBD1 (6 bases). Germline lookup yields CDR1 SGDLS and CDR2 YYNGEE. The CDR3 totals 13 residues. Trimming removed 3 bases from V and 6 bases from J, with 12 bases in between. The DNA for the CDR3 is TGTGCCAGCAGCGACGACAGGATCGCTGAAGCTTTCTTT. Amino acid sequence: CASSDDRIAEAFF.

The chain has TRBV5-4 and TRBJ2-5; 12 bases map to TRBD1. With V trimmed by 4 bases and J by 1 base, 5 bases remained unmatched. The CDR3 runs 16 residues. Germline lookup yields CDR1 SGHNT and CDR2 YYREEE (reference sequence). In DNA, the CDR3 is TGTGCCAGCAGCCCCGGGACAGGGGGCTTCCAAGAGACCCAGTACTTC. Protein: CASSPGTGGFQETQYF.